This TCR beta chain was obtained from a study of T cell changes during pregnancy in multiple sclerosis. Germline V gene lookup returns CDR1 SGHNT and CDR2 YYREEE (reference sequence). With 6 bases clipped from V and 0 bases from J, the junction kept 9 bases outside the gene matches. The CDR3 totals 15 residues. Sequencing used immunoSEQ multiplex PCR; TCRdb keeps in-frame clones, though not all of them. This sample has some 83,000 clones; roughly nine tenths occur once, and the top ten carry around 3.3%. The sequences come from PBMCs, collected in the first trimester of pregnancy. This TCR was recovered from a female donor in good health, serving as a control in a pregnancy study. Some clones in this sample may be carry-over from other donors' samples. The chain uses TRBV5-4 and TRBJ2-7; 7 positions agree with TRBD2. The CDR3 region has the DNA TGTGCCAGCACCTTCGGAGGCGGGAGCTCCTACGAGCAGTACTTC. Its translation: CASTFGGGSSYEQYF.